The 28 T cell receptor beta chains below all came from one sample that was sequenced in a study of OX40 agonist ivuxolimab in advanced cancers. Libraries were prepared by immunoSEQ multiplex PCR; TCRdb keeps only in-frame clonotypes and omits some of them. The sample gives 62,000 or so clones, around four fifths of which show up once; around 3.4% is in the top ten. The sample here was CD4+ or CD8+ T cells sorted from blood, taken in a trial of the OX40 agonist ivuxolimab. These receptors were obtained from an adult with an advanced solid tumor such as melanoma, head and neck, liver or kidney cancer.

This clone was seen only a few times. J is TRBJ2-2 and V is TRBV6-4, with a tentative D call TRBD1 (6 bases). Trimming took off 4 bases at V and 4 bases at J, with 25 bases between the two ends. Germline CDR1 MRHNA, CDR2 SNTAGT. This CDR3 comprises 19 residues. The chain's CDR3 is CASSAPRPIRGTTTGELFF. In DNA form, the CDR3 reads TGTGCCAGCAGTGCCCCTCGACCCATTAGGGGGACCACCACCGGGGAGCTGTTTTTT.

The chain combines TRBV5-6 with TRBJ2-3; TRBD2 is a possible D gene (6 bases). The V end was cut by 2 bases, the J end by 2 bases, with 12 bases between. CDR1 and CDR2 from the germline V gene are SGHDT and YYEEEE. The CDR3 has 15 amino acids. The CDR3 coding sequence is TGTGCCAGCAGCTTACCGGGACTGCACACAGATACGCAGTATTTT. This gives the protein CASSLPGLHTDTQYF.

This chain links TRBV4-3 with TRBJ2-2; 7 bases align to TRBD2. The CDR3 is 18 residues long. The J segment lost 3 bases and the V segment lost 3 bases, leaving 13 bases of the junction unmatched. Looked up from germline, CDR1 is LGHNA and CDR2 is YSLEER. The CDR3 nucleotides are TGCGCCAGCAGCCACCTACTCCCAGCGGGAAGGGACACCGGGGAGCTGTTTTTT. Amino acid sequence: CASSHLLPAGRDTGELFF.

This clone appeared once. The rearrangement joins TRBV5-1 to TRBJ2-3; D unclear. Germline values: CDR1 SGHRS, CDR2 YFSETQ. Deletions cut 4 bases from V and 1 base from J, with 13 bases between. The CDR3 loop spans 15 amino acids. The CDR3: CASSVYETGTDTQYF. CDR3 DNA: TGCGCCAGCAGCGTCTACGAAACAGGCACAGATACGCAGTATTTT.

In this sample, this clone turned up a few times. The rearrangement links TRBV20-1 to TRBJ2-1; D is undetermined. Germline V gene sequence: CDR1 DFQATT, CDR2 SNEGSKA (reference sequence). Deletions cut 0 bases from V and 5 bases from J, with 2 bases between. The CDR3 contains 11 residues. The CDR3 DNA sequence: TGCAGTGCTAGAGAGGACAATGAGCAGTTCTTC. Protein product: CSAREDNEQFF.

This CDR3 is CASSLSGWGNSPLHF. CDR3 bases: TGTGCCAGCAGCTTGAGTGGGTGGGGTAATTCACCCCTCCACTTT. The chain is built from TRBV5-5 and TRBJ1-6; D is unresolved. This CDR3 comprises 15 residues. The germline gives CDR1 SGHKS, CDR2 YYEKEE (reference sequence). Trimming shortened V by 1 base and J by 6 bases, and 11 bases separated the two germline ends.

This chain connects TRBV7-2 to TRBJ2-7; D might be TRBD2 (6 bases). The germline V gene encodes CDR1 SGHTA and CDR2 FQGNSA. CDR3 size: 15 residues. V gave up 5 bases and J gave up 7 bases, with 21 bases separating them. CDR3 nucleotide sequence: TGTGCCAGCAGCCCCGGTGGTAGCGGACCTGGGGAGCAGTACTTC. Translating it yields CASSPGGSGPGEQYF.

The chain couples TRBV19 to TRBJ2-1; 11 bases are shared with TRBD2. The V and J ends lost 0 bases and 6 bases, in that order; junction bases with no gene match: 1. The germline gives CDR1 LNHDA, CDR2 SQIVND (reference sequence). CDR3 size: 15 residues. The CDR3 loop reads CASSIELAGGNEQFF. CDR3 in DNA: TGTGCCAGTAGTATAGAGCTAGCGGGAGGCAATGAGCAGTTCTTC.

The chain employs TRBV11-2 and TRBJ2-3; D not resolved. CDR1 SGHAT and CDR2 FQNNGV come from the germline V gene. V was pared by 3 bases and J by 0 bases, with 13 bases between. The CDR3 runs 16 residues. DNA of the CDR3: TGTGCCAGCAGCTTTATCGTGGCAGCGAGCACAGATACGCAGTATTTT. This encodes CASSFIVAASTDTQYF.

This clone was picked up one time. The rearrangement links TRBV11-2 to TRBJ1-1; D is uncertain. The CDR3 runs to 14 residues. V lost 2 bases and J 5 bases, leaving 12 bases between the germline ends. The germline V gene encodes CDR1 SGHAT and CDR2 FQNNGV. The CDR3 here is CASSLSKLRTEAFF. CDR3 DNA: TGTGCCAGCAGCTTATCAAAACTGCGTACTGAAGCTTTCTTT.

The chain links TRBV5-8 to TRBJ1-5; possibly TRBD1 for D (6 bases). The CDR3 loop spans 14 amino acids. The V gene's germline CDR1 is SGHTS and CDR2 YDEGEE. The V gene lost 3 bases and the J gene lost 5 bases, with 12 bases spanning the gap. The CDR3 loop is CASSSPGQDQPQHF. The CDR3 DNA sequence: TGTGCCAGCAGCTCCCCGGGACAAGATCAGCCCCAGCATTTT. Based on the CDR3 plus reference TRBV5-8 and TRBJ1-5, the full variable domain is EAGVTQSPTHLIKTRGQQATLRCSPISGHTSVYWYQQALGLGLQFLLWYDEGEERNRGNFPPRFSGRQFPNYSSELNVNALELEDSALYLCASSSPGQDQPQHFGDGTRLSIL.

The chain uses TRBV5-1 and TRBJ1-2; TRBD1 matches at 8 bases. From germline, CDR1 is SGHRS and CDR2 YFSETQ. V was clipped by 4 bases and J by 4 bases; unmatched bases: 6. The CDR3 covers 14 residues. The CDR3 DNA is TGCGCCAGCAGCCTTACAGGGGGGGGCTATGGCTACACCTTC. Protein: CASSLTGGGYGYTF.

The rearrangement joins TRBV7-9 to TRBJ2-5, with D tentatively TRBD2 (5 bases). V was shortened by 5 bases and J by 1 base, with 14 bases between the two germline ends. This CDR3 has 15 amino acids. From germline, CDR1 is SEHNR and CDR2 FQNEAQ (reference sequence). In DNA form, the CDR3 reads TGTGCCAGCAGCGACTACCGGGCCCTCCAAGAGACCCAGTACTTC. Protein sequence: CASSDYRALQETQYF. Looking up the rest from reference TRBV7-9 and TRBJ2-5 gives the full variable domain: DTGVSQNPRHKITKRGQNVTFRCDPISEHNRLYWYRQTLGQGPEFLTYFQNEAQLEKSRLLSDRFSAERPKGSFSTLEIQRTEQGDSAMYLCASSDYRALQETQYFGPGTRLLVL.

A remark on this clone: Other DNA sequences from this sample encode an identical CDR3 as well. V usage is TRBV10-2 and J usage is TRBJ2-7; tentatively, D is TRBD1 or TRBD2 (5 bases each). Trimming cost V 4 bases and J 4 bases, with 5 bases left between them. There are 11 residues in the CDR3. Germline CDR1 and CDR2: WSHSY and SAAADI. The DNA for the CDR3 is TGCGCCAGCAGTGGGGGGTACGAGCAGTACTTC. Residues: CASSGGYEQYF.

The chain links TRBV7-2 to TRBJ2-2; D is ambiguous. The V gene's germline CDR1 is SGHTA and CDR2 FQGNSA. V was shortened by 3 bases and J by 7 bases, with 12 bases between the two germline ends. The CDR3 contains 14 residues. In DNA, the CDR3 is TGTGCCAGCAGCTTTTTACCGAGTGACGGGGAGCTGTTTTTT. It encodes CASSFLPSDGELFF.

The chain carries TRBV18 and TRBJ2-7, with no clear D. Deletions cut 3 bases from V and 4 bases from J, with 13 bases between. CDR3 length: 14 amino acids. Germline V gene lookup returns CDR1 KGHSH and CDR2 LQKENI. The CDR3 loop is CASSPAQSPYEQYF. In nucleotides, the CDR3 is TGTGCCAGCTCACCGGCCCAGTCCCCGTACGAGCAGTACTTC.

CDR3 DNA sequence: TGCGCCAGCAGCCCGGAGGCGAACACCGGGGAGCTGTTTTTT. As protein: CASSPEANTGELFF. V usage is TRBV5-1 and J usage is TRBJ2-2; the D gene is possibly TRBD2 (5 bases). Germline-derived CDR1 and CDR2 are SGHRS and YFSETQ. V was shortened by 4 bases and J by 0 bases, with 7 bases between the two germline ends. The CDR3 is 14 residues long.

The chain links TRBV20-1 to TRBJ2-3; D is uncertain. The V and J ends lost 6 bases and 7 bases respectively, with 8 bases between them. The germline V gene has CDR1 DFQATT and CDR2 SNEGSKA (reference sequence). The CDR3 sequence is 10 residues long. CDR3 loop: CSAKDYTQYF. In nucleotides, the CDR3 is TGCAGTGCAAAAGACTATACGCAGTATTTT.

J is TRBJ2-7 and V is TRBV19; tentative D call: TRBD2 (5 bases). The V end was cut by 3 bases, the J end by 3 bases, with 18 bases between. The CDR3 runs 16 residues. Germline CDR1 is LNHDA and CDR2 is SQIVND (reference sequence). The CDR3 DNA sequence: TGTGCCAGTAGTATCGTTGGGAGTTTTGCTCTCTACGAGCAGTACTTC. Translating gives CASSIVGSFALYEQYF.

The CDR3 DNA is TGTGCCAGCAGATATACCCTCCGGGACACTGAAGCTTTCTTT. Protein sequence: CASRYTLRDTEAFF. The genes are TRBV6-5 and TRBJ1-1; D unclear. Germline values: CDR1 MNHEY, CDR2 SVGAGI. Trimming pared 6 bases from V and 3 bases from J, leaving 14 bases between. The CDR3 has 14 residues.

The chain links TRBV25-1 to TRBJ1-2; D is undetermined. V shed 3 bases and J shed 5 bases, with 7 bases lying between them. This CDR3 comprises 12 residues. Germline V lookup: CDR1 MGHDK, CDR2 SYGVNS. CDR3 residues: CASSDLAYGYTF. Here the CDR3 DNA reads TGTGCCAGCAGTGACTTGGCTTATGGCTACACCTTC.

The rearrangement joins TRBV6-5 to TRBJ2-3; TRBD1 matches at 9 bases. V shed 2 bases and J 4 bases; nucleotides not matched to a gene: 7. This CDR3 has 16 amino acids. Germline CDR1 is MNHEY and CDR2 is SVGAGI. The DNA of the CDR3 is TGTGCCAGCAGTTACACAACCGGGACAGGGTCAGATACGCAGTATTTT. Translation gives CASSYTTGTGSDTQYF.

This clone was recorded once. The V gene is TRBV28, the J gene TRBJ2-7, with D tentatively TRBD2 (7 bases). The germline V gene encodes CDR1 MDHEN and CDR2 SYDVKM. V was pared by 3 bases and J by 5 bases, with 17 bases between. This CDR3 has 15 residues. CDR3 sequence: CASSFLGGRQDEQYF. The CDR3 region has the DNA TGTGCCAGCAGTTTTCTCGGCGGGAGACAGGACGAGCAGTACTTC.

The chain uses TRBV30 and TRBJ1-6; 9 nucleotides agree with TRBD1. The CDR3 runs to 15 residues. Germline assignment: CDR1 GTSNPN and CDR2 SVGIG (reference sequence). The ends lost 4 bases at V and 9 bases at J; junction bases unmatched: 10. CDR3 residues: CAWNSGTGSSSPLHF. In DNA form, the CDR3 reads TGTGCCTGGAATTCCGGGACAGGGAGTTCTTCACCCCTCCACTTT.

V is TRBV5-4 and J is TRBJ2-2; 8 bases map to TRBD1. The CDR3 sequence is 15 residues long. V gave up 4 bases and J gave up 6 bases; unmatched junction bases: 8. Germline V CDR1 and CDR2: SGHNT, YYREEE (reference sequence). For the CDR3, the DNA is TGTGCCAGCAGCAACCGGGACAGGTGGTCCGGGGAGCTGTTTTTT. Translation gives CASSNRDRWSGELFF. Combining the CDR3 with reference TRBV5-4 and TRBJ2-2 gives the whole variable domain ETGVTQSPTHLIKTRGQQVTLRCSSQSGHNTVSWYQQALGQGPQFIFQYYREEENGRGNFPPRFSGLQFPNYSSELNVNALELDDSALYLCASSNRDRWSGELFFGEGSRLTVL.

The CDR3: CASSLPRCSGANVLTF. DNA of the CDR3: TGCGCCAGCAGTCTACCACGTTGTTCTGGGGCCAACGTCCTGACTTTC. This chain links TRBV23-1 with TRBJ2-6; D remains ambiguous. TRBV23-1 is known as an ORF, though its function is uncertain. The CDR3 spans 16 residues. The germline V and J ends were trimmed by 4 bases and 1 base, with 11 bases remaining between them.

Sample share makes this clone medium-sized. This chain uses TRBV7-9 with TRBJ1-1; no clear D. The CDR3 sequence is 14 residues long. V was trimmed by 0 bases and J by 0 bases, leaving 5 bases between them. Germline CDR1 reads SEHNR; CDR2 reads FQNEAQ (reference sequence). CDR3 coding DNA: TGTGCCAGCAGCTTAGCGGGCGTGAACACTGAAGCTTTCTTT. This codes for CASSLAGVNTEAFF.

Comment on this clone: The sample has other DNA sequences that encode this CDR3 too. The genes are TRBV5-1 and TRBJ2-3; 9 bases agree with TRBD2. This CDR3 is built from 14 residues. The germline gives CDR1 SGHRS, CDR2 YFSETQ. The trim removed 4 bases at V and 4 bases at J, leaving 4 bases unmatched. CDR3 DNA: TGCGCCAGCAGCCTGGGACTAGCCTCAGATACGCAGTATTTT. It yields the protein CASSLGLASDTQYF.